This T cell receptor (beta chain) emerged from a study of cytomegalovirus exposure and HLA in healthy donors. In the case of this clone: Its antigen is unidentified.

The donors belonged to the approximately 120-subject validation cohort, separate from the roughly 720-subject first cohort. Whole-study findings and limits: Altogether, some 170 TCR beta chains were recorded as cytomegalovirus-associated. Specificity for CMV antigens was confirmed in vitro for a few of the CMV-associated chains.

The V end was cut by 1 base, the J end by 4 bases, with 13 bases between. The CDR3 sequence is 15 residues long. Germline V gene sequence: CDR1 MNHNS, CDR2 SASEGT. The assay was immunoSEQ multiplex PCR, and TCRdb's table has in-frame clones only and misses some. The top ten clones hold roughly 5.2% of a sample with some 50,000 clones, more than 80% of them seen once. The rearrangement uses TRBV6-1 and TRBJ1-2; D possibly corresponds to TRBD1 (6 bases). This receptor was obtained from a woman between 18 and 30 years old in good health and CMV-seronegative. What was sequenced was PBMCs. CDR3 DNA sequence: TGTGCCAGCAGTGAAGAAGGGGGAGGGAGCTATGGCTACACCTTC. This gives the protein CASSEEGGGSYGYTF.